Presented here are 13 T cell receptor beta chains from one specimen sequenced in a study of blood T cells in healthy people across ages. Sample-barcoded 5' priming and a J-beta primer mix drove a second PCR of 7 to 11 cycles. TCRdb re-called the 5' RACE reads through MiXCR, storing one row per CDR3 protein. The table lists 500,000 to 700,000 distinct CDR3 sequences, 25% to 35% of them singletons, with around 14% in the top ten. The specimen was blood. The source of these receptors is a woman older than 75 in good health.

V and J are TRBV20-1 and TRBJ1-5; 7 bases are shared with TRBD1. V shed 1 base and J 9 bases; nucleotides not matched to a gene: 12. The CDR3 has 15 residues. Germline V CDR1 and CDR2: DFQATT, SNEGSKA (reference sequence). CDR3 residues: CSARAPTGVVRPQHF. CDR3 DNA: TGCAGTGCTAGAGCCCCAACAGGGGTGGTAAGGCCCCAGCATTTT.

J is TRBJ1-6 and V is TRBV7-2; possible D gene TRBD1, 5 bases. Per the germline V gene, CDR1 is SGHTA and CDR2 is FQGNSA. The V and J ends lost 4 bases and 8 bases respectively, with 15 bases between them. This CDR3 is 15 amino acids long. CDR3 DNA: TGTGCCAGCAGCTCGGTGGGACTTGGGGATTCACCCCTCCACTTT. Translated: CASSSVGLGDSPLHF.

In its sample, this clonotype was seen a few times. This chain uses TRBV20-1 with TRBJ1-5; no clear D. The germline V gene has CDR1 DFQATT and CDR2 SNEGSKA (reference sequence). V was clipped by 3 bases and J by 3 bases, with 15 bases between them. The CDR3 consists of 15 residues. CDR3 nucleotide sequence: TGCAGTGCTAGTGGGCCGGGATCCTACAATCAGCCCCAGCATTTT. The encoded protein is CSASGPGSYNQPQHF.

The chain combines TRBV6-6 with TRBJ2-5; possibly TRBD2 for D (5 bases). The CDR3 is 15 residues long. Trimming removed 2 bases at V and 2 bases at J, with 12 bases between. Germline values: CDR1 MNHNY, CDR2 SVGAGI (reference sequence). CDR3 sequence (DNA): TGTGCCAGCAGTTACAGCGGCAGACTTCAAGAGACCCAGTACTTC. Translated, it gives CASSYSGRLQETQYF.

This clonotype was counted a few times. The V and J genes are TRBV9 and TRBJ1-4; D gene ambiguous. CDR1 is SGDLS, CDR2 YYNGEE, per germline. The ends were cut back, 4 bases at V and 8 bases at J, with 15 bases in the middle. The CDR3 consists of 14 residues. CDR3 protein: CASSSPRPGEKLFF. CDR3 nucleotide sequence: TGTGCCAGCAGCTCCCCCCGCCCGGGGGAAAAACTGTTTTTT.

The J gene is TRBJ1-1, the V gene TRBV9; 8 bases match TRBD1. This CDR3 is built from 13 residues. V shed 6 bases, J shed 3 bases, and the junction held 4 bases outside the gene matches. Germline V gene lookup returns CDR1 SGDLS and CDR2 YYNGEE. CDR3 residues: CASTRTGYTEAFF. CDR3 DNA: TGTGCCAGCACGAGGACAGGGTACACTGAAGCTTTCTTT.

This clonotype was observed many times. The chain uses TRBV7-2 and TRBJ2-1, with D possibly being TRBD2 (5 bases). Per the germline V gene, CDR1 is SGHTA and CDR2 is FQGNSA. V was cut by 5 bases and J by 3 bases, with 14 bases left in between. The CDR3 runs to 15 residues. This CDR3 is CASSPSGAIYNEQFF. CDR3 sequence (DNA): TGTGCCAGCAGCCCAAGCGGCGCAATCTACAATGAGCAGTTCTTC.

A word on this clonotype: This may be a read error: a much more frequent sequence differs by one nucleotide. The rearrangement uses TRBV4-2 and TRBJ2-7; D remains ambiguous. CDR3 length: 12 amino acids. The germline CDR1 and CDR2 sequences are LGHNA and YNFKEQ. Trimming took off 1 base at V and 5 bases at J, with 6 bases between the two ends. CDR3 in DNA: TGTGCCAGCAGCCAAGCTTGCCACGAGCAGTACTTC. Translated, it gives CASSQACHEQYF.

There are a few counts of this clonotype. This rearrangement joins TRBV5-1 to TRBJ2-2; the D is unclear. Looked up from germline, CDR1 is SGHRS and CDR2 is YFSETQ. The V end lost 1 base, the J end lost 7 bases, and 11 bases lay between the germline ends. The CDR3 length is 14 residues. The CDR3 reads CASSLTPPGGELFF. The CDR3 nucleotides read TGCGCCAGCAGCTTGACCCCCCCGGGCGGGGAGCTGTTTTTT.

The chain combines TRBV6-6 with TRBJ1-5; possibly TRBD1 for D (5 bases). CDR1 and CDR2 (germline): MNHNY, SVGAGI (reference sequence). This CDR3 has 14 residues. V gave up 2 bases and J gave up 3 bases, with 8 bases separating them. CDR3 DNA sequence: TGTGCCAGCAGTTACCACAGGTTCAATCAGCCCCAGCATTTT. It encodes CASSYHRFNQPQHF.

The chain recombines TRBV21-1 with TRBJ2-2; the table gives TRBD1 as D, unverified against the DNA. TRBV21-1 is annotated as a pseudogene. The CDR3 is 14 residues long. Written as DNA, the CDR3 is TGTGCCAGCAACAGGACAGGGGACACCGGGGAGCTGTTTTTT. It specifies CASNRTGDTGELFF.

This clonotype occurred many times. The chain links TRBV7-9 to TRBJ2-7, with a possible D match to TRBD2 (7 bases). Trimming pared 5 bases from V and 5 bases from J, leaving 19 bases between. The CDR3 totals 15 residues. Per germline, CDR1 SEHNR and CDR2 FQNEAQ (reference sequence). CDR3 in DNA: TGTGCCAGCAGCCTGGGGGGGGGCCCAGGGGACGAGCAGTACTTC. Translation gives CASSLGGGPGDEQYF.

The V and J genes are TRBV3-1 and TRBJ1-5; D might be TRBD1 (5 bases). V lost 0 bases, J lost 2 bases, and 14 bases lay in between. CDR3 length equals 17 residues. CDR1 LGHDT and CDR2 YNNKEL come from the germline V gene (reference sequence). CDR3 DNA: TGTGCCAGCAGCCAAGATCGGGGCGTCCGCGGCAATCAGCCCCAGCATTTT. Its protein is CASSQDRGVRGNQPQHF.